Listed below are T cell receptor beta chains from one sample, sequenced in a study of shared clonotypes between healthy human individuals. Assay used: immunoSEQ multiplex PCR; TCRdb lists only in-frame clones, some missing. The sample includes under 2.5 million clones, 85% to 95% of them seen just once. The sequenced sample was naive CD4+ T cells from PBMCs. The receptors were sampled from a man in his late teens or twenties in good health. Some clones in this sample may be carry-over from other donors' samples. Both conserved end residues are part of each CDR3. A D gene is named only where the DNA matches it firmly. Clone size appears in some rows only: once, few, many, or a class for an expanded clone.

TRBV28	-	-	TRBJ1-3	CASSLARGPLAIYF	TGTGCCAGCAGTTTAGCCAGGGGTCCTCTCGCCATATATTTT
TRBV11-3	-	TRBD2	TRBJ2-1	CASQTRGGASSYNEQFF	TGTGCCAGTCAAACGCGGGGGGGAGCCAGCTCCTACAATGAGCAGTTCTTC
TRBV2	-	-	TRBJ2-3	CASLVTDTQYF	TGTGCCAGCCTAGTCACAGATACGCAGTATTTT
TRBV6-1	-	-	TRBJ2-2	CASRLLGDTGELFF	TGTGCCAGCAGGTTGCTAGGGGACACCGGGGAGCTGTTTTTT
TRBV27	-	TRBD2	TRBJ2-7	CASSPSGGLAGELYEQYF	TGTGCCAGCAGCCCGTCCGGCGGACTAGCGGGGGAACTCTACGAGCAGTACTTC
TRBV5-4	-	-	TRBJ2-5	CASSPGGRSQETQYF	TGTGCCAGCAGCCCGGGGGGCAGGTCTCAAGAGACCCAGTACTTC
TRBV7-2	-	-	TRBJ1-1	CASSRGTRHMNTEAFF	TGTGCCAGCAGTCGAGGGACACGCCACATGAACACTGAAGCTTTCTTT
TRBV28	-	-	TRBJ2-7	CASSHRYEQYF	TGTGCCAGCAGCCACCGATACGAGCAGTACTTC
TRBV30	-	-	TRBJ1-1	CAWISLLGAEAFF	TGTGCCTGGATATCGCTTCTAGGGGCTGAAGCTTTCTTT
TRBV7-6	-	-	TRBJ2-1	CASSQAGKGSYNEQFF	TGTGCCAGCAGCCAGGCTGGGAAGGGTTCCTACAATGAGCAGTTCTTC
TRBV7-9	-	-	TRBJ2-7	CASSLYYEQYF	TGTGCCAGCAGCTTATACTACGAGCAGTACTTC
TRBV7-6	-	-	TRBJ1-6	CASRNGPKGTVSPLHF	TGTGCCAGCAGGAACGGTCCTAAAGGGACGGTTTCACCCCTCCACTTT
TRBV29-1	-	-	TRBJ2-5	CSAGEETQYF	TGCAGCGCCGGAGAAGAGACCCAGTACTTC
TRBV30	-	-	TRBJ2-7	CAWSVWVTRLGDEQYF	TGTGCCTGGAGTGTATGGGTCACCCGGCTAGGGGACGAGCAGTACTTC
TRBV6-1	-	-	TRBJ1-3	CASSGRHSGNTIYF	TGTGCCAGCAGTGGGCGTCACTCTGGAAACACCATATATTTT
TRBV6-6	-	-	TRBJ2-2	CASSYGTYTGELFF	TGTGCCAGCAGTTACGGGACATACACCGGGGAGCTGTTTTTT
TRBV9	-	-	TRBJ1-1	CASSVTIGRREGAEAFF	TGTGCCAGCAGCGTTACAATTGGCCGAAGGGAAGGGGCTGAAGCTTTCTTT
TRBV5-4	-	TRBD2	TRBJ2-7	CASSPASGRTTYEQYF	TGTGCCAGCAGCCCAGCTAGCGGGAGGACCACCTACGAGCAGTACTTC
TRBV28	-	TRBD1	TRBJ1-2	CASRTGQINYGYTF	TGTGCCAGCAGAACGGGACAGATTAACTATGGCTACACCTTC
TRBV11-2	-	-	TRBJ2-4	CASSLVAGLAKNIQYF	TGTGCCAGCAGCTTAGTGGCGGGGTTAGCCAAAAACATTCAGTACTTC
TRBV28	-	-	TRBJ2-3	CASNWASTDTQYF	TGTGCCAGCAATTGGGCAAGCACAGATACGCAGTATTTT
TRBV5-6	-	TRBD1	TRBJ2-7	CASSPGTGRLEQYF	TGTGCCAGCAGCCCCGGGACAGGCCGCTTGGAGCAGTACTTC
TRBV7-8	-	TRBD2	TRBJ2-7	CASSQVGTSGLGWGEQYF	TGTGCCAGCAGCCAAGTTGGGACTAGCGGACTGGGTTGGGGCGAGCAGTACTTC
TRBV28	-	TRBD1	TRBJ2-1	CASSTRGRFSYNEQFF	TGTGCCAGCAGCACCAGGGGGCGATTCTCCTACAATGAGCAGTTCTTC
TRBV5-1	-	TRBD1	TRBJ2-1	CASKVVSGGSDEQFF	TGCGCCAGCAAGGTCGTCTCAGGGGGCTCGGATGAGCAGTTCTTC
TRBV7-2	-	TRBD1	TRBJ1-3	CASSSYRGSSGNTIYF	TGTGCCAGCAGTTCTTACAGGGGGTCCTCTGGAAACACCATATATTTT
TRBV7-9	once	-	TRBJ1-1	CASSLALNTEAFF	TGTGCCAGCAGCTTAGCGCTGAACACTGAAGCTTTCTTT
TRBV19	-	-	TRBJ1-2	CASSIPTAANYGYTF	TGTGCCAGTAGTATACCGACGGCAGCTAACTATGGCTACACCTTC
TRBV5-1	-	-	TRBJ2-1	CASSLSGPVGNEQFF	TGCGCCAGCAGCCTAAGCGGTCCCGTCGGAAATGAGCAGTTCTTC
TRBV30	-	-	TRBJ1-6	CAFQTNMGNSPLHF	TGTGCCTTCCAGACGAACATGGGGAATTCACCCCTCCACTTT
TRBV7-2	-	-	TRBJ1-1	CASSLLGGNTEAFF	TGTGCCAGCAGCTTGTTGGGCGGAAACACTGAAGCTTTCTTT
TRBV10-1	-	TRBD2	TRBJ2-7	CASSDPGTSNEQYF	TGCGCCAGCAGTGACCCCGGGACTAGCAACGAGCAGTACTTC
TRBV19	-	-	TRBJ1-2	CASSGVYGYTF	TGTGCCAGTAGTGGAGTCTATGGCTACACCTTC
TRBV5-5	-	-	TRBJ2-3	CASRTRFTSTDTQYF	TGTGCCAGCAGAACCAGATTTACTAGCACAGATACGCAGTATTTT
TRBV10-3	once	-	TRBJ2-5	CAIRDAGAQETQYF	TGTGCCATCAGGGACGCAGGGGCCCAAGAGACCCAGTACTTC